This TCR beta chain was recorded in a study of blood T cells in healthy people across ages. Using a J-beta primer mix together with a sample-barcoded 5' primer, a second PCR was run for about 6 to 11 cycles. One entry per CDR3 protein, called by TCRdb with MiXCR from the 5' RACE reads. The data contain 910,000 or so distinct CDR3 sequences, roughly half of them singletons. CDR1 and CDR2 (germline): DFQATT, SNEGSKA (reference sequence). V lost 5 bases, J lost 4 bases, and 16 bases lay in between. This CDR3 has 14 residues. In this sample, this clonotype turned up a few times. The source is an older woman in good health. This chain joins TRBV20-1 and TRBJ2-3, with D perhaps matching TRBD2 (6 bases). Material for sequencing was blood. The chain's CDR3 is CSADTGTSADTQYF. The CDR3 DNA follows: TGCAGTGCTGATACCGGGACTTCTGCAGATACGCAGTATTTT.